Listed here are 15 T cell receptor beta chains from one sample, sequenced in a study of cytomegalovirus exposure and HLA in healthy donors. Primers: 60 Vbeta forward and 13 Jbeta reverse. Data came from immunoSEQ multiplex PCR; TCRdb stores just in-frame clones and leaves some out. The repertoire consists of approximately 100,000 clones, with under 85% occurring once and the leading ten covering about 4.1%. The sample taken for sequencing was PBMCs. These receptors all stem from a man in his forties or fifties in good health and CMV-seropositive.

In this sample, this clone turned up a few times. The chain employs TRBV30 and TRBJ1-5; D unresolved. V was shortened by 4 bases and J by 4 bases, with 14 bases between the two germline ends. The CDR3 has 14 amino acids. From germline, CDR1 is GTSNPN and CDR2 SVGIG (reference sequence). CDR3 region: CAWNPRGGNQPQHF. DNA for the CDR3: TGTGCCTGGAACCCCCGTGGCGGAAATCAGCCCCAGCATTTT.

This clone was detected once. In DNA, the CDR3 is TGTGCCAGTAGTCACCGGCCAGGGGCAGAAAAACTGTTTTTT. This translates into CASSHRPGAEKLFF. V and J are TRBV19 and TRBJ1-4, with D tentatively TRBD1 (6 bases). The germline V gene has CDR1 LNHDA and CDR2 SQIVND (reference sequence). Trimming took 5 bases from V and 8 from J, leaving 15 bases between them. The CDR3 is made up of 14 amino acids.

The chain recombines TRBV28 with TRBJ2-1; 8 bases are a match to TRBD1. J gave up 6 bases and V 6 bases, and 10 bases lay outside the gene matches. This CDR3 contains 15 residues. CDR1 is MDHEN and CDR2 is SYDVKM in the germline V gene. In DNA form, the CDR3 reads TGTGCCAGCAGCCCTGCGGACAGGGTGGGCAATGAGCAGTTCTTC. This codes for CASSPADRVGNEQFF.

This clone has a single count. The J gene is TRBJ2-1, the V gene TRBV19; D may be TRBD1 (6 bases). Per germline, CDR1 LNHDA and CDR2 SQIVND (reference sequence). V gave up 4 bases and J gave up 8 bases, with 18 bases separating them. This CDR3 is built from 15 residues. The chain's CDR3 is CASSTSGTKNDEQFF. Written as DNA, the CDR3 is TGTGCCAGTAGTACCTCCGGGACAAAGAACGATGAGCAGTTCTTC.

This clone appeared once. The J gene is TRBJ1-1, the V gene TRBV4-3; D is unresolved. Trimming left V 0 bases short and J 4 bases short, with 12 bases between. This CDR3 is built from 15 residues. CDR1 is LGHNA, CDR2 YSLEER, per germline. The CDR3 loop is CASSQDFGEGTEAFF. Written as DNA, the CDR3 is TGCGCCAGCAGCCAAGATTTCGGTGAGGGCACTGAAGCTTTCTTT.

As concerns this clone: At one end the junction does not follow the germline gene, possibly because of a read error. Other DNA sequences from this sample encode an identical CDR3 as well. The CDR3 sequence: CASRDRGYEQYF. The DNA for the CDR3 is TGTGCCAGCCGTGACAGGGGCTACGAGCAGTACTTC. The J gene is TRBJ2-7, the V gene TRBV6-1; 8 bases fit TRBD1. CDR1 and CDR2 (germline): MNHNS, SASEGT. The length of the CDR3 is 12 residues.

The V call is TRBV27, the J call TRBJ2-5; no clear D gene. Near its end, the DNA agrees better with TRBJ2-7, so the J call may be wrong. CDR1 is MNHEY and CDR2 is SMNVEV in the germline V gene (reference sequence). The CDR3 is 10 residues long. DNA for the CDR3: TGTGCCAGCGGTCAATACGAGCAGTACTTC. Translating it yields CASGQYEQYF.

The CDR3 here is CASQAGLGYEQYF. The CDR3 DNA sequence: TGTGCCAGCCAAGCGGGTCTCGGTTACGAGCAGTACTTC. The rearrangement uses TRBV2 and TRBJ2-5; possible D gene TRBD2, 6 bases. The end of the DNA is better explained by TRBJ2-7, so the J call may be wrong. The CDR3 is 13 residues long. Germline assignment: CDR1 SNHLY and CDR2 FYNNEI.

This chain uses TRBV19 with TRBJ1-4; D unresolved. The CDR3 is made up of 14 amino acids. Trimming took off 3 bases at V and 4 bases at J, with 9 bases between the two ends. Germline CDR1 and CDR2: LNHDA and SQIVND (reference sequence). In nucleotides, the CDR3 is TGTGCCAGTAGTATGAGAACTATTAATGAAAAACTGTTTTTT. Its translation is CASSMRTINEKLFF.

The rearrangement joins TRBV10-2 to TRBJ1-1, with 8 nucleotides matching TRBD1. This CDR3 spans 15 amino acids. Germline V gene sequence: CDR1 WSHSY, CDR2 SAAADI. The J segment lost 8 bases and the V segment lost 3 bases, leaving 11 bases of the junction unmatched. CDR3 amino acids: CASSEPGQGASEAFF. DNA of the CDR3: TGCGCCAGCAGTGAACCGGGCCAGGGGGCAAGCGAAGCTTTCTTT.

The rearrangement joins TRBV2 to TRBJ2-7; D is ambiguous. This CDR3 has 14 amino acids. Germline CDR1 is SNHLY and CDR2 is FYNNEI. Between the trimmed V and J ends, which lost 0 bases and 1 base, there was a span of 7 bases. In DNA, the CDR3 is TGTGCCAGCAGTGAAGCACCAGGTTCCTACGAGCAGTACTTC. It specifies CASSEAPGSYEQYF.

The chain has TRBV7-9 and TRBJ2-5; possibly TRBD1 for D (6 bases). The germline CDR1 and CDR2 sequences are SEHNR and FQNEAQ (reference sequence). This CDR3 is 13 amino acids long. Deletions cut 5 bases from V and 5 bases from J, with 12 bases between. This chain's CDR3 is CASSNTGQETQYF. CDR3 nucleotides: TGTGCCAGCAGCAATACAGGGCAGGAGACCCAGTACTTC.

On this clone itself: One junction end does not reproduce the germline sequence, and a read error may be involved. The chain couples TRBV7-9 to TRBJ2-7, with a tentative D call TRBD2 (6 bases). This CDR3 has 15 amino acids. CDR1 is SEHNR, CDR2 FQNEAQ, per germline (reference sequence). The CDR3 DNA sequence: TGTTCCAGCAGCTTTCCCGGGAGCGCTTCCTACGAGCAGTACTTC. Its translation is CSSSFPGSASYEQYF.

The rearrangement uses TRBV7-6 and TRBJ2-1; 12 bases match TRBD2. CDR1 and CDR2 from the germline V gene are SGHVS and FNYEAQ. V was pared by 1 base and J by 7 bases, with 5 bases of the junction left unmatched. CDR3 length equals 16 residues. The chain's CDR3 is CASSLDLAGGLNEQFF. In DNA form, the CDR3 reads TGTGCCAGCAGCTTAGACCTAGCGGGAGGGCTTAATGAGCAGTTCTTC. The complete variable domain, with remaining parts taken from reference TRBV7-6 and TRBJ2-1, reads GAGVSQSPRYKVTKRGQDVALRCDPISGHVSLYWYRQALGQGPEFLTYFNYEAQQDKSGLPNDRFSAERPEGSISTLTIQRTEQRDSAMYRCASSLDLAGGLNEQFFGPGTRLTVL.

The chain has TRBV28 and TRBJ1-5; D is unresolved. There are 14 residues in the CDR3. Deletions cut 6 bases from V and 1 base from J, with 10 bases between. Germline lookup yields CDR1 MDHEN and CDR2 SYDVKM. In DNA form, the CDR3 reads TGTGCCAGCAGCTCTACAGAGAGCAATCAGCCCCAGCATTTT. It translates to CASSSTESNQPQHF.